These T cell receptor beta chains were read from a single sample in a study of CD8+ T cells in alopecia areata. TCRdb keeps only in-frame clones here, not all; method: immunoSEQ multiplex PCR. In the table there are 200,000 or so clones, about three fifths of which are singletons. The material sequenced was CD4+ T cells sorted from blood, taken at week 24, from a patient treated with tofacitinib. These receptor sequences come from a human donor with alopecia areata. CDR3s leave out the opening cysteine and the closing phenylalanine or tryptophan.

v_call cdr3_length cdr3_aa
TRBV4-1 16 ASSPYPRQGGSNQPQH
TRBV28 10 ASSHPRETQY
TRBV28 11 ASMTTSYNEQF
TRBV20-1 9 SARWLYEQY
TRBV6-1 11 ASGPGFSYEQY
TRBV29-1 11 SVAGVSNQPQH
TRBV28 13 ASSTVLEQRYEQY
TRBV7-9 10 ASSLNSNEQF
TRBV7-2 13 ASSPSTGEYYEQY
TRBV2 11 ASSEAQEEGYT
TRBV29-1 11 SVAFRQPDTQY
TRBV5-1 15 ASSTGTSGRSLYEQY
TRBV18 14 ASSRTGTGRRTEAF
TRBV7-2 10 ASSFWHYGYT
TRBV4-3 15 ASSQDRGSGTSVTQY
TRBV19 10 ASSPGTDTQY
TRBV5-1 14 ASSFTGTANTGELF
TRBV5-4 13 ASSSRQGLNTEAF
TRBV29-1 12 SVAPLAAYNEQF
TRBV7-2 11 ASSSDRDTEAF